Listed below are T cell receptor beta chains from one sample, sequenced in a study of cytomegalovirus exposure and HLA in healthy donors. Using immunoSEQ multiplex PCR, the repertoire was profiled, and TCRdb retains in-frame clones only, with some absent. The data contain 130,000 to 150,000 clones, 75% to 80% of them singletons. The specimen sequenced was PBMCs. The receptors originated from a male donor in good health and CMV-seronegative. Each CDR3 is given with its conserved first and last residue. The order of the fields is D gene, V gene, clone size, J gene, CDR3 DNA, CDR3 protein. The D gene is left open where the match is weak. Some rows have no size entry. The others give once, few or many, or a class for an expanded clone.

D gene: .; V gene: TRBV7-9; clone size: .; J gene: TRBJ1-4; CDR3 DNA: TGTGCCAGCAGCTTTGCCGAAACAGGGTACGGTGAAAAACTGTTTTTT; CDR3 protein: CASSFAETGYGEKLFF
D gene: TRBD1; V gene: TRBV6-4; clone size: .; J gene: TRBJ1-1; CDR3 DNA: TGTGCCAGTCGGGGACAGCAGAACACTGAAGCTTTCTTT; CDR3 protein: CASRGQQNTEAFF
D gene: TRBD1; V gene: TRBV4-3; clone size: .; J gene: TRBJ1-6; CDR3 DNA: TGCGCCAGCAGCCAAGAAACAGGGGGGGTTTCACCCCTCCACTTT; CDR3 protein: CASSQETGGVSPLHF
D gene: .; V gene: TRBV28; clone size: once; J gene: TRBJ1-1; CDR3 DNA: TGTGCCAGCAGTTTACGGACGACAGCCATGAACACTGAAGCTTTCTTT; CDR3 protein: CASSLRTTAMNTEAFF
D gene: .; V gene: TRBV9; clone size: .; J gene: TRBJ1-4; CDR3 DNA: TGTGCCAGCAGCACCTCCGGAGGGCAGGGTGCCGGGGAAAAACTGTTTTTT; CDR3 protein: CASSTSGGQGAGEKLFF
D gene: .; V gene: TRBV5-4; clone size: few; J gene: TRBJ2-7; CDR3 DNA: TGTGCCAGCAACTTCAGGGGATCCACCTACGAGCAGTACTTC; CDR3 protein: CASNFRGSTYEQYF
D gene: TRBD2; V gene: TRBV6-5; clone size: .; J gene: TRBJ2-3; CDR3 DNA: TGTGCCAGCAGTTGGGGACTATCTTACACAGATACGCAGTATTTT; CDR3 protein: CASSWGLSYTDTQYF
D gene: TRBD2; V gene: TRBV6-1; clone size: .; J gene: TRBJ2-5; CDR3 DNA: TGTGCCAGCAGTGTATCCCCGGGGGGTGTAGGAGTTGAGACCCAGTACTTC; CDR3 protein: CASSVSPGGVGVETQYF
D gene: TRBD1; V gene: TRBV9; clone size: once; J gene: TRBJ2-7; CDR3 DNA: TGTGCCAGCAGCGTAAGGGGACTGACAGGGGGCGACGAGCAGTACTTC; CDR3 protein: CASSVRGLTGGDEQYF
D gene: TRBD1; V gene: TRBV6-5; clone size: once; J gene: TRBJ2-3; CDR3 DNA: TGTGCCAGCAGTTACATGGACAGGGCGACAGATACGCAGTATTTT; CDR3 protein: CASSYMDRATDTQYF
D gene: .; V gene: TRBV4-3; clone size: .; J gene: TRBJ1-2; CDR3 DNA: TGCGCCAGCAGCCAACACCAGGGCTATGGCTACACCTTC; CDR3 protein: CASSQHQGYGYTF
D gene: .; V gene: TRBV6-4; clone size: .; J gene: TRBJ1-2; CDR3 DNA: TGTGCCAGCAGTGAATCAGGGATCGGCTACACCTTC; CDR3 protein: CASSESGIGYTF
D gene: .; V gene: TRBV30; clone size: few; J gene: TRBJ2-2; CDR3 DNA: TGTGCCTGGGGCCCGACTATGACCGGGGAGCTGTTTTTT; CDR3 protein: CAWGPTMTGELFF
D gene: .; V gene: TRBV7-2; clone size: .; J gene: TRBJ2-2; CDR3 DNA: TGTGCCAGCAGCTACCGACAGGCCAACACCGGGGAGCTGTTTTTT; CDR3 protein: CASSYRQANTGELFF
D gene: TRBD1; V gene: TRBV18; clone size: .; J gene: TRBJ1-5; CDR3 DNA: TGTGCCAGCTCACCGGACAGGGGGCAAGGCAATCAGCCCCAGCATTTT; CDR3 protein: CASSPDRGQGNQPQHF